This T cell receptor (beta chain) was recorded in a study of radiation and T cells in renal cell carcinoma. Study-wide context: Nephrectomy followed 15 Gy stereotactic body radiation by 4 weeks. Points from the study as a whole: Pretreatment tumor biopsies were lacking, so baseline clonotypes are unknown.

A remark on this clone: Its antigen remains unidentified.

Repertoires were generated with immunoSEQ multiplex PCR, while TCRdb's copy carries only in-frame clones and drops some. The sample has about 150,000 clones, around nine tenths seen once; the top ten hold around 12%. Per germline, CDR1 MNHEY and CDR2 SVGAGI. Trimming removed 6 bases from V and 4 bases from J; junction bases left unmatched: 7. CDR3 length equals 14 residues. Specified time point: baseline pretreatment blood. Specified treatment: 15 Gy SBRT to primary tumor, nephrectomy 4 weeks later. Clear cell pathology was present in this patient's renal cell carcinoma. The receptor comes from a woman between 50 and 59 years old with renal cell carcinoma. The chain uses TRBV6-5 and TRBJ2-7; TRBD1 aligns across 9 bases. Sample: blood, taken from a patient whose treatment included radiotherapy and nephrectomy. The CDR3 DNA follows: TGTGCCAGCAGCCCCGGACAGGGGAAGTACGAGCAGTACTTC. Residues: CASSPGQGKYEQYF.